Listed here are 9 T cell receptor beta chains from one sample, sequenced in a study of blood T cells in healthy people across ages. The use of a sample-barcoded 5' primer and a J-beta primer mix characterized a second PCR of roughly 7 to 11 cycles. A single record per CDR3 protein comes from TCRdb applying MiXCR to the 5' RACE reads. The sample has about a million distinct CDR3 sequences, around 48% seen once. Sequenced: blood. These receptors were obtained from a man aged 25-45 years in good health.

This clonotype was observed a few times. The V call is TRBV6-6, the J call TRBJ2-3; the D gene is possibly TRBD2 (5 bases). Trimming left V 5 bases short and J 8 bases short, with 8 bases between. The germline CDR1 and CDR2 sequences are MNHNY and SVGAGI (reference sequence). This CDR3 spans 11 amino acids. The CDR3 nucleotides are TGTGCCAGCAGTCCCCGGGGTACGCAGTATTTT. Translating it yields CASSPRGTQYF.

This chain connects TRBV20-1 to TRBJ1-2; D gene uncertain. V gave up 1 base and J gave up 1 base, with 7 bases separating them. The CDR3 covers 13 residues. Germline V lookup: CDR1 DFQATT, CDR2 SNEGSKA (reference sequence). DNA for the CDR3: TGCAGTGCTAGAGCGCAGGATAACTATGGCTACACCTTC. As protein: CSARAQDNYGYTF.

V usage is TRBV25-1 and J usage is TRBJ1-1, with D possibly matching TRBD1 (5 bases). The length of the CDR3 is 16 residues. Trimming pared 4 bases from V and 11 bases from J, leaving 26 bases between. Germline V gene data show CDR1 as MGHDK and CDR2 as SYGVNS. The CDR3 protein is CASSGVGAGRRWRAFF. CDR3 nucleotides: TGTGCCAGCAGTGGGGTAGGGGCAGGGAGAAGGTGGCGGGCTTTCTTT.

This clonotype was seen many times. This sequence joins TRBV28 and TRBJ2-5; a possible D gene is TRBD1 (5 bases). The germline V gene encodes CDR1 MDHEN and CDR2 SYDVKM. Trimming pared 5 bases from V and 1 base from J, leaving 20 bases between. CDR3 size: 17 residues. CDR3 DNA sequence: TGTGCCAGCAGTCATTTTGGGGCTGGGCAGATCCAAGAGACCCAGTACTTC. This translates into CASSHFGAGQIQETQYF.

The rearrangement joins TRBV4-1 to TRBJ2-4; 8 bases are shared with TRBD2. Near its end, the DNA agrees better with TRBJ2-7, so the J call may be wrong. This CDR3 has 16 amino acids. Germline V gene lookup returns CDR1 MGHRA and CDR2 YSYEKL. The CDR3 sequence is CASSHSGVEGTAEQYF. CDR3 sequence (DNA): TGCGCCAGCAGCCATAGCGGGGTAGAAGGCACAGCCGAGCAGTACTTC.

The chain combines TRBV3-1 with TRBJ1-1, with D possibly being TRBD1 (6 bases). Trimming took 3 bases from V and 8 from J, leaving 16 bases between them. CDR1 is LGHDT, CDR2 YNNKEL, per germline (reference sequence). There are 14 residues in the CDR3. This CDR3 is CASSQLEVGAEAFF. The CDR3 DNA reads as TGTGCCAGCAGCCAGCTGGAGGTGGGGGCAGAAGCTTTCTTT.

This clonotype was detected a few times. The chain links TRBV9 to TRBJ2-1; a possible D gene is TRBD2 (6 bases). The ends were cut back, 0 bases at V and 9 bases at J, with 16 bases in the middle. CDR1 SGDLS and CDR2 YYNGEE come from the germline V gene. The CDR3 extends over 15 amino acids. CDR3 in DNA: TGTGCCAGCAGCGTAGTTGCCGGGGGTGTAGGTGAGCAGTTCTTC. Translating it yields CASSVVAGGVGEQFF.

With respect to this clonotype: Being one base from a much bigger clone, this may be a read error. The gene calls are TRBV29-1 and TRBJ2-1; maybe TRBD2 (6 bases). Trimming removed 7 bases at V and 10 bases at J, with 23 bases between. The CDR3 spans 14 residues. Germline CDR1 and CDR2: SQVTM and ANQGSEA. CDR3 in amino acids: CSAEMAGSAYEQFF. The CDR3 nucleotides are TGCAGCGCTGAGATGGCGGGGTCCGCCTACGAGCAGTTCTTC.

This clonotype was seen more than once but under ten times. This rearrangement joins TRBV4-1 to TRBJ2-3; D might be TRBD1 (6 bases). Germline loops: CDR1 MGHRA, CDR2 YSYEKL. This CDR3 is 15 amino acids long. V lost 1 base to trimming and J lost 1 base, with 9 bases between them. The CDR3 nucleotides read TGCGCCAGCAGCCAAGTACAGGGTCGCACAGATACGCAGTATTTT. Amino acids: CASSQVQGRTDTQYF.